This T cell receptor (beta chain) was sequenced for a study of T cell responses to AZD1222 COVID-19 vaccine (dated by TCRdb to the early 2020s). Context from the whole study: TCR sequencing covered more than 230 trial participants: 200 to 220 given two doses of AZD1222 and 26 given two doses of MenACWY control vaccine. Trial participants were enrolled by age into subgroups of 18-55, 56-69 and 70-plus years, and around 150, 29 and 61 TCR-sequenced participants, respectively, were included in these subgroups. Beyond this particular receptor, the publication reports: A significant rise in spike-specific TCR breadth and depth was observed after two AZD1222 doses relative to day 0 and relative to MenACWY recipients. Participants were mostly white British, with more females than males. The authors suggested clonal diversity may have been underestimated. Nearly half of unique spike-specific TCRs reportedly recognized epitopes outside regions mutated in the B.1.351 and B.1.1.7 variants. In the small 56-69-year group, the increase in depth fell short of significance, most likely because of low power. Conclusions about previously exposed vaccinees are limited because only five to seven AZD1222 recipients were SARS-CoV-2 seropositive at baseline. Vaccine-associated CD4 TCRs spanned the whole spike protein, with dominant responses in regions 160-218 and 743-854. No day 14 peak-response samples were available, so repertoires were characterized only after the peak T cell response.

The CDR3 regions of human TCRbeta chains were analyzed by immunosequencing. The authors' analysis ran thus. TCRs in the repertoires were matched against a reference library of SARS-CoV-2-specific TCRs that had been generated with the MIRA antigen-specificity platform. Breadth was defined as the fraction of unique TCRs that were SARS-CoV-2-associated, and depth was defined as the fraction of total T cells that were SARS-CoV-2-associated. Using the MIRA data, every spike-specific TCR was mapped to the spike region that the TCR reacted to and assigned to either a CD4 or a CD8 class. Log10-transformed breadth and depth values were compared by one-way ANOVA with Sidak's multiple comparisons tests. This immuneACCESS table, as held by TCRdb, lists in-frame sequences with V and J called but not all clones. Of the missing ones, under half trace to an unresolved V gene in checked studies; the others have no known cause. V, J and clone size reflect that table, while D and trimming were determined from the DNA. Present in this sample are 53,000 or so clones, 86% of which were seen just once. The ten largest make up 6% to 7% of the sample.

The germline V gene provides CDR1 MDHEN and CDR2 SYDVKM. Including cysteine and phenylalanine, the CDR3 has 13 amino acids. The sequence is cut down to CDR3 DNA, 39 bases in frame from base 1. Trimming removed 6 bases from V and 1 base from J, leaving 9 bases between the germline ends. On this clone itself: Which antigen it targets is not known. No quality values exist for individual bases; no much larger clone is one base distant.

The meaning of the sample's time point label: about 28 days (+/-7) after the second vaccine dose. AZD1222 recipients with second doses at about 4 weeks or about 12 weeks were pooled, because spike-specific TCR depth and breadth did not differ between schedules. Samples from vaccinated people were obtained from the UK trials COV001 and COV002, which included a single-blind randomized controlled phase 2/3 trial of AZD1222 (ChAdOx1 nCoV-19) in healthy adults. For TCRbeta chain sequencing, PBMC samples from trial participants were taken at day 0 and at day 28 after the second dose. This chain joins TRBV28 to TRBJ1-1; TRBD1 is a weak D gene call, 6 bases matching. This TCR was sampled from an adult who received the AZD1222 COVID-19 vaccine. The specimen comprised peripheral blood, sampled 28 days after the second AZD1222 dose. The CDR3: CASRAGANTEAFF. The DNA sequence is given as TGTGCCAGCAGGGCGGGGGCGAACACTGAAGCTTTCTTT.